This T cell receptor (beta chain) derives from a study of CD8 T cells in Susac syndrome. Reverse transcription of roughly 0.45 to 1 ug RNA used random hexamers. MiXCR was run by TCRdb on the immunoSEQ multiplex PCR reads, yielding one entry per CDR3 protein. The data hold around 150,000 distinct CDR3 sequences, with roughly 94% observed a single time. CDR3 length: 15 residues. Germline lookup yields CDR1 SGHTA and CDR2 FQGNSA. Trimming removed 7 bases from V and 2 bases from J, with 18 bases in between. The specimen was CD8+ T cells from PBMCs. The source of this sequence is a human donor in good health. The chain has TRBV7-2 and TRBJ2-7; TRBD1 might be the D (5 bases). The DNA for the CDR3 is TGTGCCAGCACCACTGGGCAGGGCCCCCCCTACGAGCAGTACTTC. Protein: CASTTGQGPPYEQYF.